This TCR beta chain was captured by sequencing in a study of T cell responses to AZD1222 COVID-19 vaccine. Study-wide results and limits: Only a handful of AZD1222 recipients were seropositive at baseline. Nearly half of spike-specific TCRs reportedly go after variant regions that carry no mutations. Donors in the cohort were predominantly white British and more often female, and clonal diversity was possibly underestimated.

From germline, CDR1 is SNHLY and CDR2 FYNNEI. There are 10 residues in the CDR3. Trimming stripped 6 bases from V and 10 bases from J, with 9 bases between. As to this clone: Its antigen remains unidentified.

Assay: immunoSEQ multiplex PCR; the TCRdb copy retains only in-frame clones and omits some. The repertoire consists of some 150,000 clones, with approximately 91% occurring once and the leading ten covering around 5%. The specimen comprised peripheral blood, sampled 28 days after the second dose of the MenACWY control vaccine. The chain is built from TRBV2 and TRBJ1-2, with D unclear. The source of this sequence is an adult who received the MenACWY meningococcal vaccine as a control. The CDR3 sequence is CASRGRPYTF. Here the CDR3 DNA reads TGTGCCAGCAGGGGGAGGCCCTACACCTTC.